This TCR beta chain is from a study of blood T cell repertoires in COVID-19. About the study: Some COVID-19 samples were acute and others convalescent; all came from the United States, Italy and Spain.

The CDR3 runs to 14 residues. V gave up 6 bases and J gave up 4 bases, with 13 bases separating them. The germline V gene encodes CDR1 MNHNY and CDR2 SVGAGI (reference sequence). Per the study methods: Cell counts per sample came from amplifying reference gene primers. The protocol was immunoSEQ multiplex PCR, while the TCRdb copy is restricted to in-frame clones and leaves out a portion. V and J calls and clone size are as listed in that table; D and trimming were resolved from the DNA. The sample contains roughly 190,000 clones, around nine tenths of which appear only once. Sequencing was done on a sample of peripheral blood. This sequence was found in an older man with acute or convalescent COVID-19. The chain links TRBV6-6 to TRBJ2-1; weak D call: TRBD2 (5 bases). In DNA, the CDR3 is TGTGCCAGCAGACCCGGACTGCTTTACAATGAGCAGTTCTTC. It codes for CASRPGLLYNEQFF.